The 11 T cell receptor beta chains below were found in one sample sequenced in a study of OX40 agonist ivuxolimab in advanced cancers. Sequencing was performed with immunoSEQ multiplex PCR; in TCRdb, only in-frame clones are kept and a portion is missing. The repertoire includes 40,000 or so clones, 75% to 90% of them detected once, and around 5.1% sits in the top ten. The material sequenced was CD4+ or CD8+ T cells sorted from blood, taken in a trial of the OX40 agonist ivuxolimab. Receptor source: an adult with an advanced solid tumor such as melanoma, head and neck, liver or kidney cancer.

The genes are TRBV4-3 and TRBJ1-2, with 7 bases that match TRBD1. This CDR3 region has 14 residues. The ends lost 6 bases at V and 6 bases at J; junction bases unmatched: 10. The germline gives CDR1 LGHNA, CDR2 YSLEER. The CDR3 coding sequence is TGCGCCAGCAGGAAATTAGGGACAGCTGATGGCTACACCTTC. Amino acids: CASRKLGTADGYTF.

This clone was found once. DNA for the CDR3: TGTGCCACCACCCTACAGGCAGTCATGAACACTGAAGCTTTCTTT. It specifies CATTLQAVMNTEAFF. The chain couples TRBV2 to TRBJ1-1, with D possibly being TRBD1 (5 bases). V gave up 10 bases and J gave up 0 bases, with 18 bases separating them. The V gene's germline CDR1 is SNHLY and CDR2 FYNNEI. CDR3 size: 15 residues.

The rearrangement uses TRBV5-1 and TRBJ2-3; D unclear. The CDR3 covers 14 residues. The V and J ends lost 0 bases and 3 bases respectively, with 8 bases between them. Germline CDR1 reads SGHRS; CDR2 reads YFSETQ. The chain's CDR3 is CASSLVSSTDTQYF. DNA of the CDR3: TGCGCCAGCAGCTTGGTGTCCTCGACAGATACGCAGTATTTT. Full variable domain (missing parts from reference TRBV5-1 and TRBJ2-3): KAGVTQTPRYLIKTRGQQVTLSCSPISGHRSVSWYQQTPGQGLQFLFEYFSETQRNKGNFPGRFSGRQFSNSRSEMNVSTLELGDSALYLCASSLVSSTDTQYFGPGTRLTVL.

The V and J genes are TRBV27 and TRBJ2-7; no firm D call. V lost 5 bases, J lost 1 base, and 15 bases lay in between. The CDR3 contains 15 residues. Germline V gene data show CDR1 as MNHEY and CDR2 as SMNVEV (reference sequence). CDR3 sequence reads: CASSQTLRRSYEQYF. In DNA, the CDR3 is TGTGCCAGCAGTCAGACCCTCAGAAGGTCCTACGAGCAGTACTTC.

The chain employs TRBV29-1 and TRBJ2-7; 10 nucleotides align to TRBD1. Looked up from germline, CDR1 is SQVTM and CDR2 is ANQGSEA. The CDR3 is 14 amino acids. The trim removed 7 bases at V and 0 bases at J, leaving 6 bases unmatched. This CDR3 reads CSASGDRGSYEQYF. Written as DNA, the CDR3 is TGCAGCGCCTCTGGGGACAGGGGCTCCTACGAGCAGTACTTC.

This rearrangement joins TRBV30 to TRBJ1-1; no clear D. Germline loops: CDR1 GTSNPN, CDR2 SVGIG (reference sequence). The CDR3 has 12 amino acids. V was cut by 4 bases and J by 4 bases, with 10 bases left in between. The CDR3 nucleotides are TGTGCCTGGAAAAGGGCGGCCACTGAAGCTTTCTTT. Protein: CAWKRAATEAFF.

The chain joins TRBV14 to TRBJ2-7; possibly TRBD2 for D (6 bases). V was clipped by 1 base and J by 5 bases, with 24 bases between them. The length of the CDR3 is 18 residues. CDR1 is SGHDN, CDR2 FVKESK, per germline. The CDR3 DNA reads TGTGCCAGCAGCCAAGTAGGGATCGGAGGGAACTTTAAGAACGAGCAGTACTTC. It is translated as CASSQVGIGGNFKNEQYF.

The chain combines TRBV18 with TRBJ1-3; D is unclear. Germline V CDR1 and CDR2: KGHSH, LQKENI. V was clipped by 3 bases and J by 4 bases, with 13 bases between them. The CDR3 sequence is 15 residues long. The CDR3, as DNA: TGTGCCAGCTCACCGGCGTTCGGACGGGGAAACACCATATATTTT. Residues: CASSPAFGRGNTIYF.

The chain employs TRBV9 and TRBJ2-2; 12 positions agree with TRBD2. The germline V gene has CDR1 SGDLS and CDR2 YYNGEE. This CDR3 region has 17 residues. With 0 bases clipped from V and 3 bases from J, the junction kept 3 bases outside the gene matches. DNA for the CDR3: TGTGCCAGCAGCGTAGCGACTAGCGGGAGTCACACCGGGGAGCTGTTTTTT. Translation gives CASSVATSGSHTGELFF.

The rearrangement uses TRBV11-2 and TRBJ1-2; D is uncertain. Per germline, CDR1 SGHAT and CDR2 FQNNGV. This CDR3 is 13 amino acids long. Trimming left V 5 bases short and J 4 bases short, with 11 bases between. The CDR3 sequence is CASSRPGSYGYTF. The CDR3 DNA reads TGTGCCAGCAGCCGGCCGGGAAGCTATGGCTACACCTTC.

This rearrangement joins TRBV6-1 to TRBJ2-2, with D maybe TRBD1 (6 bases). Germline V gene lookup returns CDR1 MNHNS and CDR2 SASEGT. This CDR3 spans 14 amino acids. The V end was cut by 7 bases, the J end by 4 bases, with 13 bases between. The CDR3 sequence: CASKGDIPTGELFF. The CDR3 bases are TGTGCCAGCAAAGGGGACATACCCACCGGGGAGCTGTTTTTT.